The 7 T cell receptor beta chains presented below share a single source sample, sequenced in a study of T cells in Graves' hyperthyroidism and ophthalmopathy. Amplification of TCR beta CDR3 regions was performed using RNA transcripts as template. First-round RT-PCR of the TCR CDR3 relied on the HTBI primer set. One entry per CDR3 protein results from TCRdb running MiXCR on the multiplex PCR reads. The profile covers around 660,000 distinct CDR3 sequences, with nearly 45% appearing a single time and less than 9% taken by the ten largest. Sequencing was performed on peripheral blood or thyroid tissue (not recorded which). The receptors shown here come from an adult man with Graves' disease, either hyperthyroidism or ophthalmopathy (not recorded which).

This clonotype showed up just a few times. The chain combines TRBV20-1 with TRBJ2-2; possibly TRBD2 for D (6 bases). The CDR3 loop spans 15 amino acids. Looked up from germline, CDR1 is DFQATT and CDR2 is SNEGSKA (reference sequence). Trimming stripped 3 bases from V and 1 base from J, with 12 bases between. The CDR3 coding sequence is TGCAGTGCTAGCCGGGGAGGAGGGAACACCGGGGAGCTGTTTTTT. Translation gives CSASRGGGNTGELFF.

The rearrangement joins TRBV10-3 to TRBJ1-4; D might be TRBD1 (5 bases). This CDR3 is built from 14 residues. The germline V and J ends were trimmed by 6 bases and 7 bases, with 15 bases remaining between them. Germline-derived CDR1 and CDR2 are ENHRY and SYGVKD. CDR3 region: CAISDPSGTEKLFF. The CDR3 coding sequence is TGTGCCATCAGCGACCCTAGCGGGACTGAAAAACTGTTTTTT.

The DNA of the CDR3 is TGCAGCAGTGAGGACAGGGCCACTGAAGCTTTCTTT. Protein: CSSEDRATEAFF. This chain joins TRBV29-1 and TRBJ1-1, with 8 bases fitting TRBD1. Trimming cost V 8 bases and J 4 bases; bases outside gene matches: 6. CDR3 size: 12 residues. The germline gives CDR1 SQVTM, CDR2 ANQGSEA. The full variable domain, its missing parts supplied by reference TRBV29-1 and TRBJ1-1, is SAVISQKPSRDICQRGTSLTIQCQVDSQVTMMFWYRQQPGQSLTLIATANQGSEATYESGFVIDKFPISRPNLTFSTLTVSNMSPEDSSIYLCSSEDRATEAFFGQGTRLTVV.

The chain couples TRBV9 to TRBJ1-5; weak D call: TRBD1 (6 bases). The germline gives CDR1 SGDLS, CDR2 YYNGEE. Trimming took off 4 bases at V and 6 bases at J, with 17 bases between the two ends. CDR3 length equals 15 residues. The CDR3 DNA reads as TGTGCCAGCAGCCAAGATGCCAGGGGAGGTCAGCCCCAGCATTTT. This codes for CASSQDARGGQPQHF.

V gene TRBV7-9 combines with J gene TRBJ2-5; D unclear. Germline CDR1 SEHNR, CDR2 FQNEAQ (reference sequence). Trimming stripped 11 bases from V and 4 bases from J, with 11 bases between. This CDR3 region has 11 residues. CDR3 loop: CAWSVRETQYF. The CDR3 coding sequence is TGTGCCTGGAGTGTACGAGAGACCCAGTACTTC.

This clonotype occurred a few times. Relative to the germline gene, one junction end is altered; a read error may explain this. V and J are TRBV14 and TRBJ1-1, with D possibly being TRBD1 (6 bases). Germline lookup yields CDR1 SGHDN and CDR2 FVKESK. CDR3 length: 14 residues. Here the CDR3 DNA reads TGTGCCAGTAGCCCCCGGACAGTTGGTAGGTCGGCTTTCTTT. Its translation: CASSPRTVGRSAFF. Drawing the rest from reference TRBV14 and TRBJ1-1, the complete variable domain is EAGVTQFPSHSVIEKGQTVTLRCDPISGHDNLYWYRRVMGKEIKFLLHFVKESKQDESGMPNNRFLAERTGGTYSTLKVQPAELEDSGVYFCASSPRTVGRSAFFGQGTRLTVV.

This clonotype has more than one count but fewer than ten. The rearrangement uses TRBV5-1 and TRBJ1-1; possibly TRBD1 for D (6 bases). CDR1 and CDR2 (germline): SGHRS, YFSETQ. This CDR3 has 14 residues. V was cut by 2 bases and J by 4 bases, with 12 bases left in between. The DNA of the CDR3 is TGCGCCAGCAGCTTTTACAGGGAGGGCACTGAAGCTTTCTTT. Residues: CASSFYREGTEAFF.